Listed below are T cell receptor beta chains from one sample, sequenced in a study of blood T cell repertoires in COVID-19. Sequenced by immunoSEQ multiplex PCR; TCRdb stores in-frame clones only, minus some. The table lists around 50,000 clones, 86% of them singletons, with approximately 2% in the top ten. The sample was peripheral blood. The receptor source for this set is a woman between 55 and 75 years old with acute or convalescent COVID-19. CDR3s include the opening cysteine and the closing phenylalanine or tryptophan. The order of the fields is D gene, clone size, J gene, V gene, CDR3 DNA, CDR3 protein. The D gene is left open where the match is weak. Expanded clones get a size class; other rows say once, few or many, or leave the size out.

TRBD2	NA	TRBJ2-3	TRBV2	TGTGCCAGCAGTGAACTCGGGGGGGCCAGGGATACGCAGTATTTT	CASSELGGARDTQYF
NA	NA	TRBJ1-5	TRBV2	TGTGCCAGCAGTAAGAGGACAGCTAATCAGCCCCAGCATTTT	CASSKRTANQPQHF
NA	NA	TRBJ1-5	TRBV6-5	TGTGCCAGCAGCCGCGACAGTCATAGCAATCAGCCCCAGCATTTT	CASSRDSHSNQPQHF
NA	NA	TRBJ1-1	TRBV9	TGTGCCAGCAGCGTAGCTTGGACAGCCACTGAAGCTTTCTTT	CASSVAWTATEAFF
NA	NA	TRBJ1-2	TRBV12-3/TRBV12-4	TGTGCCAGCAGTCCCGACTTAAGGTGGGGCTACACCTTC	CASSPDLRWGYTF
NA	NA	TRBJ2-7	TRBV7-9	TGTGCCAGCAGCTTACGGGGGACCAGAGGGTCCTACGAGCAGTACTTC	CASSLRGTRGSYEQYF
TRBD1	once	TRBJ2-7	TRBV27	TGTGCCAGCCCGGGGGACAGGGGGCCCCACGAGCAGTACTTC	CASPGDRGPHEQYF
NA	NA	TRBJ2-3	TRBV6-5	TGTGCCAGCAGTACTCCAGATACGCAGTATTTT	CASSTPDTQYF
TRBD2	NA	TRBJ2-3	TRBV5-4	TGTGCCAGCAGCTTGGTTTTAGCGGGGGGCACAGATACGCAGTATTTT	CASSLVLAGGTDTQYF
NA	once	TRBJ2-3	TRBV11-2	TGTGCCAGCAGCTTAGACTTAGTTCTAGGCACAGATACGCAGTATTTT	CASSLDLVLGTDTQYF
NA	NA	TRBJ1-1	TRBV7-9	TGTGCCAGCAGCCAAGACAGAACTACCCTTGAAGCTTTCTTT	CASSQDRTTLEAFF
TRBD1	NA	TRBJ2-5	TRBV5-4	TGTGCCAGCAGTTCCAGACAGGGAAGGAGGGAGACCCAGTACTTC	CASSSRQGRRETQYF
NA	NA	TRBJ1-6	TRBV30	TGTGCCTGGAGTTTACGGACTGGTTCACCCCTCCACTTT	CAWSLRTGSPLHF
NA	NA	TRBJ2-3	TRBV28	TGTGCCAGCAGTTTATTACAGACCAGACCCACAGATACGCAGTATTTT	CASSLLQTRPTDTQYF
NA	NA	TRBJ2-2	TRBV2	TGTGCCAGTAGCCGCAACCGAGGCACCGGGGAGCTGTTTTTT	CASSRNRGTGELFF
NA	few	TRBJ1-1	TRBV30	TGTGCCTGGGCAGGGGCCACTGAAGCTTTCTTT	CAWAGATEAFF
NA	NA	TRBJ2-7	TRBV28	TGTGCCAGCAGTCAGGACTCCTACGAGCAGTACTTC	CASSQDSYEQYF
NA	NA	TRBJ1-2	TRBV3-1/TRBV3-2	TGTGCCAGCAGCCATCTTCCCGGGTCCCGTCCTGGCTACACCTTC	CASSHLPGSRPGYTF
NA	NA	TRBJ1-2	TRBV7-2	TGTGCCAGCAGCTCCGGCGGGCGGGGGTGGAACTATGGCTACACCTTC	CASSSGGRGWNYGYTF
TRBD2	NA	TRBJ2-7	TRBV11-2	TGTGCCAGCAGCTCTCAACTAGCGGGAGGCCCCCACGAGCAGTACTTC	CASSSQLAGGPHEQYF
TRBD1	NA	TRBJ1-1	TRBV19	TGTGCCAGTAGTATAGATCCGACAGGGATCCGGACTGAAGCTTTCTTT	CASSIDPTGIRTEAFF
NA	NA	TRBJ1-2	TRBV11-2	TGTGCCAGCAGCCTCAGCGCTAACTATGGCTACACCTTC	CASSLSANYGYTF
TRBD1	NA	TRBJ1-6	TRBV27	TGTGCCAGCAGTTTCGGACAGGATAATTCACCCCTCCACTTT	CASSFGQDNSPLHF
NA	NA	TRBJ2-3	TRBV28	TGTGCCAGCAAACCAGTCACAGATACGCAGTATTTT	CASKPVTDTQYF
TRBD2	NA	TRBJ2-7	TRBV2	TGTGCCAGCAGTGAAGGGGCAGCGGGAGGGCTAAACGAGCAGTACTTC	CASSEGAAGGLNEQYF
TRBD1	NA	TRBJ1-4	TRBV6-2/TRBV6-3	TGTGCCAGCAGTTACTCGACAGGGGGGAGTGAAAAACTGTTTTTT	CASSYSTGGSEKLFF
NA	NA	TRBJ1-2	TRBV19	TGTGCCAGTAGTATGAATGGGCAGGCCTATGGCTACACCTTC	CASSMNGQAYGYTF
NA	NA	TRBJ1-1	TRBV2	TGTGCCAGCATGGACAGTATGAACACTGAAGCTTTCTTT	CASMDSMNTEAFF
NA	NA	TRBJ1-4	TRBV4-1	TGCGCCAGCAGCCGCGGGACGGGGGATGAAAAACTGTTTTTT	CASSRGTGDEKLFF